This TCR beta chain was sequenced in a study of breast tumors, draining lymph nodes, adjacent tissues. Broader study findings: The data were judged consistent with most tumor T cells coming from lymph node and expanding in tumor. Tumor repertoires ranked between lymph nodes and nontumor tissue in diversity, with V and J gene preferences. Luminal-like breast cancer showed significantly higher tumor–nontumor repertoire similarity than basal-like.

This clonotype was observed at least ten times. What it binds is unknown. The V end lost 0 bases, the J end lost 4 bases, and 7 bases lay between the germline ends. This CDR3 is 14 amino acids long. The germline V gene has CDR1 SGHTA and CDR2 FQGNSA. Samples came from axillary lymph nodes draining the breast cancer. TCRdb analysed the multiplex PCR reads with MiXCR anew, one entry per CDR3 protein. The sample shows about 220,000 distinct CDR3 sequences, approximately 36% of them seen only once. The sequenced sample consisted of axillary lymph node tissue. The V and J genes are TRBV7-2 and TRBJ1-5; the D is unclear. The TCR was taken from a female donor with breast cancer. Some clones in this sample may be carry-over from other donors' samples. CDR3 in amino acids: CASSLAVRNQPQHF. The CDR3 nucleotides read TGTGCCAGCAGCTTAGCGGTTAGAAATCAGCCCCAGCATTTT.